The TCR beta chain under discussion was sequenced for a study of shared clonotypes between healthy human individuals. Study context: CD4 naive cells filled three plates per donor, CD4 memory three, CD8 naive two and CD8 memory one.

The study separated CD4+ cells into CD45RA+ naive and CD45RA-negative memory subsets. V was shortened by 2 bases and J by 2 bases, with 9 bases between the two germline ends. This CDR3 comprises 15 residues. Germline loops: CDR1 MDHEN, CDR2 SYDVKM. The authors ran the assay at deep level. The data were produced by immunoSEQ multiplex PCR, yet TCRdb's version contains in-frame clones alone and is incomplete. Among over a million clones, about 75% were seen once, and the ten largest hold 1.4%. The TCR comes from a man between 18 and 35 years old in good health. This rearrangement joins TRBV28 to TRBJ2-2; D is ambiguous. Sequencing used memory CD4+ T cells sorted from blood. Subset here: CD45RA-negative fraction. The CDR3 nucleotides read TGTGCCAGCAGTTTACCAGGATCAAACACCGGGGAGCTGTTTTTT. Protein sequence: CASSLPGSNTGELFF.